This T cell receptor beta chain appears in the sequencing data of a study of T cell repertoires in cytomegalovirus infection. Looking at the study overall: The study used recently identified HLA-C-restricted and well-studied HLA-B-restricted CMV epitopes. Indications of both CMV infection and matching HLA type were provided by public TCR beta signatures. Study conclusions and caveats: The ex vivo response was dominated by HLA-C-restricted CMV-specific TCR beta clonotypes. Cumulative public TCR beta family frequency identified CMV carriers with the relevant HLA.

CDR1 and CDR2 from the germline V gene are SEHNR and FQNEAQ (reference sequence). CDR3 length: 18 amino acids. V shed 5 bases and J 5 bases; nucleotides not matched to a gene: 12. This clonotype was found a few times. What it recognizes is unknown. From the reads, TCRdb called clonotypes with MiXCR, one entry per CDR3 protein. The data contain approximately 990,000 distinct CDR3 sequences, roughly 31% of them singletons. The chain recombines TRBV7-9 with TRBJ2-3, with 14 bases identical to TRBD2. This receptor was taken from a human donor in good health (CMV status not recorded). Some clones in this sample may be carry-over from other donors' samples. Here the sequenced sample was cultured CD8+ T cells from PBMCs, taken from culture after CMV antigen stimulation. In DNA form, the CDR3 reads TGTGCCAGCAGCCCCCCGGCCCGACTAGCGGGGGGGGAAGATACGCAGTATTTT. The encoded protein is CASSPPARLAGGEDTQYF.